Listed below are T cell receptor beta chains from one sample, sequenced in a study of patients and donors after allogeneic stem cell transplantation. TCRdb ran MiXCR on the RT-PCR reads and lists one entry per CDR3 protein. The sample comprises about 70,000 distinct CDR3 sequences, about 25% of which are singletons, and approximately 25% rests with the top ten. Material for sequencing was blood, either unsorted or a sorted T cell fraction (not recorded which). The receptors were sampled from a human donor who was either an allogeneic HSCT recipient or a stem cell or donor lymphocyte infusion donor (not recorded which). It is not recorded whose cells these are; they may come from a transplant donor. Each CDR3 is given with its conserved first and last residue. The D gene is left open where the match is weak. A clone size is listed for some rows: how often the clone was seen (once, few, many), or a class if it is expanded.

>TRBJ2-3|TRBD2|many|TRBV5-1
TGCGCCAGCAGCTTGCAGCGGGGGGGCACAGATACGCAGTATTTT
CASSLQRGGTDTQYF
>TRBJ2-1|-|-|TRBV11-3
TGTGCCAGCAGCTTCTCCAATGAGCAGTTCTTC
CASSFSNEQFF
>TRBJ2-6|-|once|TRBV4-3
TGCGCCAGCAGCCATAGGGGGGCCAACGTCCTGACTTTC
CASSHRGANVLTF
>TRBJ1-6|-|-|TRBV2
TGTGCCAGCACCCCGCCGGGTCATGCCTATAATTCACCCCTCCACTTT
CASTPPGHAYNSPLHF
>TRBJ1-3|-|-|TRBV7-2
TGTGCCGGCAGCCCATCCAGAGCTGGAAACACCATATATTTT
CAGSPSRAGNTIYF
>TRBJ1-4|-|few|TRBV20-1
TGCAGTGCTAGCCTAGTATCCTGGTTAAACGATGAAAAACTGTTTTTT
CSASLVSWLNDEKLFF
>TRBJ2-1|-|few|TRBV20-1
TGCAGTGCTAGAGGGGTTGTAGCGAGGGGCTACAATGAGCAGTTCTTC
CSARGVVARGYNEQFF
>TRBJ2-5|-|few|TRBV10-3
TGTGCCATCAGCAGGACCAGGGAGACCCAGTACTTC
CAISRTRETQYF
>TRBJ2-7|-|few|TRBV10-3
TGTGCCATCAGTGCCCAGGGCACTACCTACGAGCAGTACTTC
CAISAQGTTYEQYF
>TRBJ2-3|-|-|TRBV30
TGTGCCTGGAGTAGCCAGGGAGGTGGAGATACGCAGTATTTT
CAWSSQGGGDTQYF
>TRBJ2-5|TRBD1|-|TRBV14
TGTGCCAGCAGCCATCTGACAGGGTATCAAGAGACCCAGTACTTC
CASSHLTGYQETQYF
>TRBJ1-2|-|-|TRBV6-2/TRBV6-3
TGTGCCAGCAGTTACCCCGTTGTTAAGGGCTACACCTTC
CASSYPVVKGYTF
>TRBJ1-1|-|-|TRBV7-8
TGTGCCAGCAGCTTAGTAGGGGCCCTTAACACTGAAGCTTTCTTT
CASSLVGALNTEAFF
>TRBJ2-3|TRBD1|-|TRBV7-6
TGTGCCAGCAGCTTAGTCCCCCTGGGACAGGGTTTGGATACGCAGTATTTT
CASSLVPLGQGLDTQYF
>TRBJ1-3|TRBD1|few|TRBV30
TGTGCCTGCCGGGGACAGAGCTCTGGAAACACCATATATTTT
CACRGQSSGNTIYF
>TRBJ2-3|-|-|TRBV7-9
TGTGCCAGCAGCTTATTCAACAGCAACCTTAGCACAGATACGCAGTATTTT
CASSLFNSNLSTDTQYF
>TRBJ2-5|TRBD2|-|TRBV12-3/TRBV12-4
TGTGCCAGCAGTTCCGGGACTAGCGGGAGAGGGCAAGAGACCCAGTACTTC
CASSSGTSGRGQETQYF
>TRBJ1-1|-|many|TRBV7-2
TGTGCCAGCAGCTTAGCGCCTTCAGGGGAAGCTTTCTTT
CASSLAPSGEAFF
>TRBJ2-2|-|-|TRBV9
TGTGCCAGCAGCGTACCCAGGGCGACAACGAACACCGGGGAGCTGTTTTTT
CASSVPRATTNTGELFF
>TRBJ1-6|TRBD1|-|TRBV11-2
TGTGCCAGCAGCTACAGGACAGGGCTCTATAATTCACCCCTCCACTTT
CASSYRTGLYNSPLHF
>TRBJ1-2|-|few|TRBV27
TGTGCCAGCAGCCATCCGAACTATGGCTACACCTTC
CASSHPNYGYTF
>TRBJ2-7|-|-|TRBV6-1
TGTGCCAGCAGTGAAGCGGGAGTACTTCCCGAGCAGTACTTC
CASSEAGVLPEQYF
>TRBJ2-1|-|-|TRBV9
TGTGCCAGCAGCGTAGGAACCCTCTCCTACAATGAGCAGTTCTTC
CASSVGTLSYNEQFF